Below, one TCR beta chain is given with its context. Its antigen is as yet unknown. Profiling relied on immunoSEQ multiplex PCR, and the TCRdb table lists in-frame clones only, not all of them. The data show approximately 100,000 clones, with 88% seen just once and more than 10% held by the top ten. The CDR3 length is 15 residues. The germline V and J ends were trimmed by 5 bases and 8 bases, with 20 bases remaining between them. CDR1 and CDR2 (germline): MNHEY, SMNVEV (reference sequence). This sample was included in a study of T cell responses to AZD1222 COVID-19 vaccine. Study-level points and caveats: The study reported that nearly half of spike-specific TCRs target unmutated variant regions. Donors skewed white British and female; clonal diversity was possibly underestimated. The breadth and depth of Spike-specific TCRs increased once two AZD1222 doses had been given. In all cases, repertoires were sampled only after the peak T cell response.

This clonotype was sampled from an adult in good health. This chain connects TRBV27 to TRBJ2-3; D might be TRBD1 or TRBD2, each matching 6 bases. Sample: peripheral blood, taken on day 0 of MenACWY control vaccination. The CDR3 loop reads CASSPGRQGQSTQYF. CDR3 nucleotide sequence: TGTGCCAGCAGTCCGGGGAGGCAGGGGCAAAGTACGCAGTATTTT.